The next 11 T cell receptor beta chains were all read from a single sample in a study of OX40 agonist ivuxolimab in advanced cancers. The repertoire was sequenced with immunoSEQ multiplex PCR; TCRdb's copy has only in-frame clones and lacks some. The sample records over 55,000 clones, 75% to 90% being singletons. The source was CD4+ or CD8+ T cells sorted from blood, collected in a trial of the OX40 agonist ivuxolimab. These receptors all stem from an adult with an advanced solid tumor such as melanoma, head and neck, liver or kidney cancer.

The chain uses TRBV2 and TRBJ1-3; D unresolved. Trimming took 8 bases from V and 4 from J, leaving 12 bases between them. Germline lookup yields CDR1 SNHLY and CDR2 FYNNEI. This CDR3 contains 13 residues. The CDR3 coding sequence is TGTGCCAGCTCCTTTGGCCTCGGAAACACCATATATTTT. This encodes CASSFGLGNTIYF.

The V and J genes are TRBV6-6 and TRBJ1-6; weak D call: TRBD1 (5 bases). The CDR3 covers 15 residues. Germline CDR1 reads MNHNY; CDR2 reads SVGAGI (reference sequence). Trimming stripped 2 bases from V and 5 bases from J, with 10 bases between. The CDR3 DNA reads as TGTGCCAGCAGTTACAACAGGCAGAATAATTCACCCCTCCACTTT. Translation: CASSYNRQNNSPLHF.

This sequence joins TRBV5-6 and TRBJ1-6; 7 bases line up with TRBD1. The V gene end was trimmed by 0 bases and the J gene end by 7 bases; junction bases not matched to a gene: 4. This CDR3 is built from 15 residues. CDR1 and CDR2 (germline): SGHDT, YYEEEE. The DNA for the CDR3 is TGTGCCAGCAGCTTGGACAGGGGTTGGAATTCACCCCTCCACTTT. This translates into CASSLDRGWNSPLHF. Based on the CDR3 plus reference TRBV5-6 and TRBJ1-6, the full variable domain is DAGVTQSPTHLIKTRGQQVTLRCSPKSGHDTVSWYQQALGQGPQFIFQYYEEEERQRGNFPDRFSGHQFPNYSSELNVNALLLGDSALYLCASSLDRGWNSPLHFGNGTRLTVT.

V is TRBV2 and J is TRBJ1-5; no firm D call. The germline V gene has CDR1 SNHLY and CDR2 FYNNEI. V lost 6 bases to trimming and J lost 0 bases, with 15 bases between them. The CDR3 covers 16 residues. Here the CDR3 DNA reads TGTGCCAGCAGATCCGACTCTACCCTTAGCAATCAGCCCCAGCATTTT. Its protein is CASRSDSTLSNQPQHF. The full variable domain, with the rest looked up from reference TRBV2 and TRBJ1-5, is EPEVTQTPSHQVTQMGQEVILRCVPISNHLYFYWYRQILGQKVEFLVSFYNNEISEKSEIFDDQFSVERPDGSNFTLKIRSTKLEDSAMYFCASRSDSTLSNQPQHFGDGTRLSIL.

The chain has TRBV5-1 and TRBJ2-7; D is ambiguous. Per germline, CDR1 SGHRS and CDR2 YFSETQ. This CDR3 is built from 14 residues. Between the trimmed V and J ends, which lost 0 bases and 0 bases, there was a span of 7 bases. The CDR3 here is CASSLDISSYEQYF. DNA of the CDR3: TGCGCCAGCAGCTTGGATATCAGCTCCTACGAGCAGTACTTC.

The CDR3 coding sequence is TGTGCCAGCAGCTCCGGGGGGGGTACGGGCACCGGGGAGCTGTTTTTT. Translation: CASSSGGGTGTGELFF. V usage is TRBV5-4 and J usage is TRBJ2-2; 8 bases align to TRBD2. Per germline, CDR1 SGHNT and CDR2 YYREEE (reference sequence). The V segment lost 3 bases and the J segment 4 bases; nucleotides outside the gene matches: 8. The CDR3 contains 16 residues. The full variable domain, in which reference TRBV5-4 and TRBJ2-2 provide the parts outside the CDR3, is ETGVTQSPTHLIKTRGQQVTLRCSSQSGHNTVSWYQQALGQGPQFIFQYYREEENGRGNFPPRFSGLQFPNYSSELNVNALELDDSALYLCASSSGGGTGTGELFFGEGSRLTVL.

The chain uses TRBV6-6 and TRBJ1-6, with 7 bases that match TRBD1. Germline values: CDR1 MNHNY, CDR2 SVGAGI (reference sequence). This CDR3 has 15 residues. V lost 6 bases, J lost 5 bases, and 7 bases stayed unmatched. CDR3 sequence reads: CASSTTGADNSPLHF. As DNA, the CDR3 is TGTGCCAGCAGCACCACAGGGGCGGATAATTCACCCCTCCACTTT.

The rearrangement joins TRBV7-3 to TRBJ2-1; possible D gene TRBD1, 5 bases. Between the trimmed V and J ends, which lost 8 bases and 7 bases, there was a span of 15 bases. The length of the CDR3 is 13 residues. Germline V gene sequence: CDR1 SGHTA, CDR2 FQGTGA. The CDR3 loop is CASGRQHTNEQFF. The CDR3 nucleotides are TGTGCCAGCGGCAGACAGCACACAAATGAGCAGTTCTTC.

V is TRBV5-4 and J is TRBJ2-7, with D tentatively TRBD1 (6 bases). The V end lost 4 bases, the J end lost 0 bases, and 14 bases lay between the germline ends. Per the germline V gene, CDR1 is SGHNT and CDR2 is YYREEE (reference sequence). CDR3 size: 15 residues. The CDR3 DNA reads TGTGCCAGCAGCCTCTACAGGGCGAACTCCTACGAGCAGTACTTC. This gives the protein CASSLYRANSYEQYF.

The V and J genes are TRBV10-3 and TRBJ2-1; 9 nucleotides agree with TRBD1. The V gene end was trimmed by 0 bases and the J gene end by 12 bases; junction bases not matched to a gene: 12. CDR1 is ENHRY, CDR2 SYGVKD, per germline. The length of the CDR3 is 16 residues. This CDR3 is CAISESFTGGLAAQFF. CDR3 coding DNA: TGTGCCATCAGTGAGTCGTTTACAGGGGGCTTAGCCGCGCAGTTCTTC.

This clone appeared once. The rearrangement uses TRBV5-1 and TRBJ2-1; tentatively, D is TRBD2 (5 bases). CDR1 and CDR2 from the germline V gene are SGHRS and YFSETQ. There are 16 residues in the CDR3. Trimming took off 2 bases at V and 0 bases at J, with 12 bases between the two ends. CDR3 sequence: CASSFLPGSSYNEQFF. CDR3 DNA sequence: TGCGCCAGCAGCTTTCTTCCTGGGAGCTCCTACAATGAGCAGTTCTTC.